What follows describes a single T cell receptor (beta chain). Its antigen is unknown. No much larger clone is present one base from it, and per-base qualities are unavailable. The sample belongs to a study of T cells after yellow fever vaccination (dated by TCRdb to the late 2010s). In the study overall: Libraries from fractions with low cell numbers were prepared with the SMART-Seq v4 Ultra Low Input RNA kit. Two healthy male donors, one aged 18 to 29 and one aged 30 to 40 years, were included in the cohort. Blood was collected at multiple timepoints before and after primary and secondary immunization, and bulk PBMC replicates and cell subsets were isolated. To follow T-cell clones before and after both primary and booster YFV17D yellow fever vaccination, bulk TCR alpha and beta repertoires underwent longitudinal sequencing.

Broad study findings and their caveats: A small share of clonotypes occurred in both CD4 and CD8 compartments, likely arising from convergent recombination. FACS-sorted repertoires could contain abundant contaminating clonotypes from the bulk population, so computational filtering was required. Because only two donors were included in the study, the extent to which the findings can be generalized is limited. Most clones expanded after primary vaccination (about 95% of CD4 and 80% to 90% of CD8) were re-detected after the booster, suggesting that broad memory maintenance occurred. Compared with the primary T-cell response, the secondary T-cell response was weaker but faster, peaking on day 5 rather than day 15.

TCR cDNA was synthesized by 5'RACE template switching, which introduced a universal primer site and unique molecular identifiers. cDNA synthesis was primed from both the TCR alpha and TCR beta constant segments. Libraries were amplified in two PCR steps, with sample barcodes and sequencing adapters added in the second step. Sequencing of libraries was performed on Illumina HiSeq 2500 (2x100 bp) or NovaSeq (2x150 bp). In the source study's methods: MIGEC handled demultiplexing of reads and collapsing into UMI consensus sequences, while MiXCR performed V(D)J alignment. Vaccine-responding clonotypes were identified with edgeR using replicate PBMC samples, with FDR below 0.01 and a log2 fold change above 5 up to day 15 being required. Bulk clonotypes were assigned CD4 or CD8 identity according to which sequenced CD4 or CD8 repertoire held them at higher abundance. TCRdb ran its own pipeline on the public reads, namely fastp trimming at Q25 and MiXCR clone calling, and kept in-frame beta chains. For every CDR3 protein sequence, its rows merge into one entry that carries the most common genes and DNA. TCRdb's processing, not the authors' own work, is the source of the V and J calls. For this sample the table gives 500,000 to 650,000 distinct CDR3 sequences, of which roughly an eighth were detected only once. The ten most abundant clones make up 14% to 15% of the sample.

A distance of 12 bases separates the germline ends of V and J, which lose 2 bases and 2 bases respectively. The CDR3 spans 15 residues, from the cysteine through the phenylalanine. The kept DNA is CDR3 alone, 45 bases in frame from the first base. CDR1 and CDR2 were assigned from the germline V gene as MDHEN and SYDVKM. The treatment or condition label, read with the paper, signifies: live attenuated yellow fever vaccine strain. At every blood-draw timepoint, two biological replicates of bulk PBMCs were collected. A standard Ficoll-Paque protocol was used to isolate PBMCs from peripheral blood. RNA was extracted with TriZol from bulk PBMCs, CD4 and CD8 fractions, and dextramer-positive and dextramer-negative fractions.

The sequences come from PBMCs, collected on the day of the yellow fever booster vaccination. This chain joins TRBV28 to TRBJ2-5, with the identity of the D gene unclear. The source of this sequence is a man in his thirties or forties who received the YFV17D yellow fever vaccine. The DNA reads as follows: TGTGCCAGCAGTTTACCGGACCCCCTACAAGAGACCCAGTACTTC. This is translated as CASSLPDPLQETQYF.